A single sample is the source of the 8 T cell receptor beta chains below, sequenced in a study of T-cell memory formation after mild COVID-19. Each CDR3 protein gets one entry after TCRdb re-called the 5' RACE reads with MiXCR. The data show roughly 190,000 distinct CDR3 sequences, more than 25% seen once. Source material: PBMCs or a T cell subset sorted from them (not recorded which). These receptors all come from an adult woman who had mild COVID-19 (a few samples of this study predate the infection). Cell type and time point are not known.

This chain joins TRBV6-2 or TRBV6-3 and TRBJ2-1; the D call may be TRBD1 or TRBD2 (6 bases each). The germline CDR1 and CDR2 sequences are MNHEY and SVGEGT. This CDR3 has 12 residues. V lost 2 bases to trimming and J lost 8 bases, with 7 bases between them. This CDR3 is CASSYRGDEQFF. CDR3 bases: TGTGCCAGCAGTTACAGGGGGGATGAGCAGTTCTTC.

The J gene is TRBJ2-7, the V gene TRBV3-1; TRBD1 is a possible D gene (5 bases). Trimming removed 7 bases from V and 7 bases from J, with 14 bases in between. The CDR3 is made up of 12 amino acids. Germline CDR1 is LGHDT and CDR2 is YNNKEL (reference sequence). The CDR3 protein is CASNVAGKEQYF. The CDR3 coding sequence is TGTGCCAGCAACGTCGCAGGGAAGGAGCAGTACTTC.

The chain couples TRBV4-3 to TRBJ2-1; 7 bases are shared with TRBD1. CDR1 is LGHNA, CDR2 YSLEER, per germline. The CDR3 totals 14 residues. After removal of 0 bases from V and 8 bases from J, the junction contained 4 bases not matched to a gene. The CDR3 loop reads CASSQDPGQDEQFF. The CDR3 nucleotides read TGCGCCAGCAGCCAAGACCCCGGACAGGATGAGCAGTTCTTC.

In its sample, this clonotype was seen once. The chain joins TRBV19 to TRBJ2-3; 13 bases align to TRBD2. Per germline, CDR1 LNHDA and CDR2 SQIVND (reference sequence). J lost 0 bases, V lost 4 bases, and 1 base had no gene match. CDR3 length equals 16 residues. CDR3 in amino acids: CASSKGLAGSTDTQYF. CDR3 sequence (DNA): TGTGCCAGTAGTAAGGGACTAGCGGGGAGCACAGATACGCAGTATTTT.

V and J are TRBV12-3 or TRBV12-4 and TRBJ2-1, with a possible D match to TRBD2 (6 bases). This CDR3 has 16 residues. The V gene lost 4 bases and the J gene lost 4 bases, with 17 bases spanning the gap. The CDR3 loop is CASSYRDSGPYNEQFF. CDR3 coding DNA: TGTGCCAGCAGTTACCGTGATAGCGGACCATACAATGAGCAGTTCTTC.

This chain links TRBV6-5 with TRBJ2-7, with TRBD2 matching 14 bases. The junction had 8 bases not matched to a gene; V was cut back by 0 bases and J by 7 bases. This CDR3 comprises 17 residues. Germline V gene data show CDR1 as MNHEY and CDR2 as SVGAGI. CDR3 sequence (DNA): TGTGCCAGCAGTTACTCGAATACTGGACTAGCGGGAGGTGAGCAGTACTTC. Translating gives CASSYSNTGLAGGEQYF.

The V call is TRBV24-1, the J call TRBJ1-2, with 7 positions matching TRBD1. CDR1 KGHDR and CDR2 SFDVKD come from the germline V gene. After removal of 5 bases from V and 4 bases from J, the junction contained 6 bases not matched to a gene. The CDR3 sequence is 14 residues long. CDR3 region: CATSADREGYGYTF. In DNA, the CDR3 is TGTGCCACCAGTGCCGACAGGGAAGGCTATGGCTACACCTTC.

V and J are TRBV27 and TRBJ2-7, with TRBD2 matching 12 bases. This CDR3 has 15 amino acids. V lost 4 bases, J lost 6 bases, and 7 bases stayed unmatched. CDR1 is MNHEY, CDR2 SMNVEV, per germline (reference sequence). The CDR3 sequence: CASSSLAGGPREQYF. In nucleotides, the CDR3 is TGTGCCAGCAGTTCTCTAGCGGGGGGGCCCCGCGAGCAGTACTTC.